This T cell receptor (beta chain) stems from a study of response to subunit inactivated influenza vaccine. One entry per CDR3 protein, called by TCRdb with MiXCR from the RT-PCR reads. The sample yields 500,000 to 600,000 distinct CDR3 sequences, approximately 10% seen once. CDR1 MNHEY and CDR2 SMNVEV come from the germline V gene (reference sequence). The CDR3 consists of 14 residues. The junction had 10 bases not matched to a gene; V was cut back by 8 bases and J by 3 bases. These same records also appear under a second study, on T cells expressing NK-cell markers. As that report states: With UMIs, 5'RACE template switching was used to make TCR beta cDNA. One of eight sequenced donors was HCMV-seronegative; the other seven were seropositive. Five or six donors carried dominant NKG2C+ clonotypes that made up roughly 1.0-7.5% of their CD8+ T cells. These clonotypes also led the CD3+CD56-NKG2C+ fraction in a handful of donors. Whether expanded NKG2C-expressing T cell clones recognize HCMV is unknown.

This clonotype was sampled from a man aged 45-65 years who received an inactivated influenza vaccine. The source was PBMCs from blood, collected on the day of vaccination. The gene calls are TRBV27 and TRBJ2-7; 7 bases line up with TRBD1. This CDR3 reads CASPSPHRGYEQYF. CDR3 DNA: TGTGCCAGCCCGTCCCCCCACAGGGGCTACGAGCAGTACTTC.